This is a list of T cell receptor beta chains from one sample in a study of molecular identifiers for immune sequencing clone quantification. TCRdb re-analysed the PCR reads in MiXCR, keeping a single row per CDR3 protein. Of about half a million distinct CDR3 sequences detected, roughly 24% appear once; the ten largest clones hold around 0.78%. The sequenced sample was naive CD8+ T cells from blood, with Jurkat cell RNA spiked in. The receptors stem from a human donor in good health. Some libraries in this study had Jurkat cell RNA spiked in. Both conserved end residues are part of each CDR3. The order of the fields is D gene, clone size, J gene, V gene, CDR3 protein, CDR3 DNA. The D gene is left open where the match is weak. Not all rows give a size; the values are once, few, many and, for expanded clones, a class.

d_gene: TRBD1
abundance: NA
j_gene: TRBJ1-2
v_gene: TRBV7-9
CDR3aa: CASSLTGGAKTGYTF
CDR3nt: TGTGCCAGCAGCCTTACAGGGGGCGCTAAAACTGGCTACACCTTC

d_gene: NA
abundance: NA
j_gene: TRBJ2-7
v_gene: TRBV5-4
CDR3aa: CASSLFGYEQYF
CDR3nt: TGTGCCAGCAGCTTGTTTGGCTACGAGCAGTACTTC

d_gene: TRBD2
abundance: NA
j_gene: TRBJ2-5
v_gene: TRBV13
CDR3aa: CASSLPSSEKGTSGDLSETQYF
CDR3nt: TGTGCCAGCAGCTTACCCTCATCTGAAAAAGGGACTAGCGGGGATCTTTCAGAGACCCAGTACTTC

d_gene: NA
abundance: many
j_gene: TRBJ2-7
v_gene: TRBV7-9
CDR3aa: CASSFLAGPGKQYF
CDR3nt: TGTGCCAGCAGCTTCCTTGCGGGACCCGGGAAGCAGTACTTC

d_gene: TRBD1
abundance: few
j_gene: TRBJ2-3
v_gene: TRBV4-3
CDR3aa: CASSQVTGQLLDTQYF
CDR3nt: TGCGCCAGCAGCCAAGTTACGGGACAGCTCTTAGATACGCAGTATTTT

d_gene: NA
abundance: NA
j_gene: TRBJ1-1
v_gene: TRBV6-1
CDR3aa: CASRAGTSNTEAFWNTEAFF
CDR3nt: TGTGCCAGCAGGGCCGGGACGTCGAACACTGAAGCTTTCTGGAACACTGAAGCTTTCTTT

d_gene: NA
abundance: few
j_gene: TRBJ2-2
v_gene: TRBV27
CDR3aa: CASSFGGFGTGELFF
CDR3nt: TGTGCCAGCAGTTTCGGGGGATTCGGCACCGGGGAGCTGTTTTTT

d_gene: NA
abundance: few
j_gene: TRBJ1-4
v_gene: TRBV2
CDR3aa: CASSEISNNEKLFF
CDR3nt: TGTGCCAGCAGTGAAATTTCCAATAATGAAAAACTGTTTTTT

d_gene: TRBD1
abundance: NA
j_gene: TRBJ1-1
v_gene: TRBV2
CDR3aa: CASTEGPGGLPFLAFF
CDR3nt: TGTGCCAGCACCGAGGGTCCAGGGGGGCTACCCTTCTTGGCTTTCTTT

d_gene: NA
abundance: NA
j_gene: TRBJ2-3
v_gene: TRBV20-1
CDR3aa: CSAPPLGARTATQYF
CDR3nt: TGCAGTGCTCCTCCTTTGGGCGCACGCACAGCTACGCAGTATTTT

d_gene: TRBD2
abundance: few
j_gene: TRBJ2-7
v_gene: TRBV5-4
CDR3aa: CASSWTSGSEQYF
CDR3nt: TGTGCCAGCAGCTGGACTAGCGGGAGCGAGCAGTACTTC

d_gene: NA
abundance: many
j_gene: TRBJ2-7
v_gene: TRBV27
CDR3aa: CASSFSSSGEQYF
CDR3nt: TGTGCCAGCAGTTTTAGCAGTTCGGGGGAGCAGTACTTC

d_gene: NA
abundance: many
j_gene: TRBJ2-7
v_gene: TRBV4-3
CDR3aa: CASSPLGRAYEQYF
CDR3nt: TGCGCCAGCAGCCCCCTGGGTAGAGCCTACGAGCAGTACTTC

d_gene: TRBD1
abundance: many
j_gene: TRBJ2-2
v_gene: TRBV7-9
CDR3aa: CASSPGQGMNTGELFF
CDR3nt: TGTGCCAGCAGCCCCGGACAGGGGATGAACACCGGGGAGCTGTTTTTT

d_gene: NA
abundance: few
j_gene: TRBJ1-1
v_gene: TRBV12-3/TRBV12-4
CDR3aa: CASSFLPLGAFF
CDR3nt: TGTGCCAGCAGTTTCTTACCTTTGGGTGCTTTCTTT

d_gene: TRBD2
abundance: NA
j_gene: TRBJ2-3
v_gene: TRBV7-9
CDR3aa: CASRPGGGSDTQYF
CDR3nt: TGTGCCAGCAGACCTGGCGGGGGGTCGGATACGCAGTATTTT

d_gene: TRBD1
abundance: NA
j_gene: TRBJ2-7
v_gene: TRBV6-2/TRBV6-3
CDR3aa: CASTRDRNSYEQYF
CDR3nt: TGTGCCAGTACTCGGGACAGAAACTCCTACGAGCAGTACTTC

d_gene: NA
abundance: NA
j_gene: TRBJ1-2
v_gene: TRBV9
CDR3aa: CPSRDIETYNYTF
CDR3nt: TGTCCCAGCAGAGATATAGAGACCTATAACTACACCTTC

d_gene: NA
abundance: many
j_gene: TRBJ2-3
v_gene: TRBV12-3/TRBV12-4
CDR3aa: CASRPPGESLTDTQYF
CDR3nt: TGTGCCAGCAGGCCCCCCGGCGAGAGCCTCACAGATACGCAGTATTTT

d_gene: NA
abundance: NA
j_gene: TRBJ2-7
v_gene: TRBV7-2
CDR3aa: CASSLEGVSSTYEQYF
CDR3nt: TGTGCCAGCAGCTTAGAAGGGGTGAGTTCGACCTACGAGCAGTACTTC

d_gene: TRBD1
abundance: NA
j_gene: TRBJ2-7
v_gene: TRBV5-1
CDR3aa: CASSLAMGQGWYEQYF
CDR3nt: TGCGCCAGCAGCTTGGCCATGGGACAGGGGTGGTACGAGCAGTACTTC

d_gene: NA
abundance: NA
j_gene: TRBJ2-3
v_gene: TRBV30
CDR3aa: CARRDGSTDTQYF
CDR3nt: TGTGCCCGAAGGGACGGCAGCACAGATACGCAGTATTTT

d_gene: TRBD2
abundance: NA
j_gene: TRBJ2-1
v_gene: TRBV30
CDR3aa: CAWNDGRGNEQFF
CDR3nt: TGTGCCTGGAATGACGGGAGGGGGAATGAGCAGTTCTTC

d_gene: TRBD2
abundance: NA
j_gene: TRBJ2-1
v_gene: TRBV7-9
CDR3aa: CASTEAPSGKDAQFF
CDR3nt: TGTGCCAGTACCGAGGCGCCTAGCGGGAAGGATGCGCAGTTCTTC

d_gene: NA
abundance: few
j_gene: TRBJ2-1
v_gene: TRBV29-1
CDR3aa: CSVWASLLNEQFF
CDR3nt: TGCAGCGTTTGGGCTAGTCTTCTCAATGAGCAGTTCTTC

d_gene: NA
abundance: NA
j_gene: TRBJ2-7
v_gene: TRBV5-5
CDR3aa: CASSLPGGRQDEQYF
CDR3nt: TGTGCCAGCAGCTTACCTGGGGGGCGCCAGGACGAGCAGTATTTC

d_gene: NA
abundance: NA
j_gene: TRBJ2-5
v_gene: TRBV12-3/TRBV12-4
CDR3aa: CASRPSETQYF
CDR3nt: TGTGCCAGCCGCCCCTCCGAGACCCAGTACTTC

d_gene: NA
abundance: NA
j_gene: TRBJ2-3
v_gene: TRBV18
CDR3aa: CASSPFGTDTQYF
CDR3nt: TGTGCCAGCTCACCATTCGGCACAGATACGCAGTATTTT

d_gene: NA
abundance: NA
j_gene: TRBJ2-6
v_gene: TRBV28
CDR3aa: CASSLPTVFPFSGANVLTF
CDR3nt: TGTGCCAGCAGTTTACCCACAGTTTTCCCCTTCTCTGGGGCCAACGTCCTGACTTTC

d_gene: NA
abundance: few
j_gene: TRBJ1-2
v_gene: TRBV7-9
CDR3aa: CASSPGTDNYGYTF
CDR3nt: TGTGCCAGCAGCCCCGGGACGGATAACTATGGCTACACCTTC

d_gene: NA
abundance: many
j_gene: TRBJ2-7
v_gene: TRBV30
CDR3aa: CAWSDGDEQYF
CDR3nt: TGTGCCTGGAGTGATGGGGACGAGCAGTACTTC

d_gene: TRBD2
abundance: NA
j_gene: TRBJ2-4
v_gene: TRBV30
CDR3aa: CAWNVGAGGLFGNTQYF
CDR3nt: TGTGCCTGGAACGTAGGAGCGGGAGGTCTCTTTGGGAACACTCAGTACTTC

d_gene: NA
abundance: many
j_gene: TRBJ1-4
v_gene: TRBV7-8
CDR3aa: CASSLVSTEKLFF
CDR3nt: TGTGCCAGCAGCTTAGTCAGCACTGAAAAACTGTTTTTT

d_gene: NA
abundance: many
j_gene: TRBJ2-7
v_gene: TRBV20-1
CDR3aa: CSARDIYEQYF
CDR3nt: TGCAGTGCTAGAGATATCTACGAGCAGTACTTC

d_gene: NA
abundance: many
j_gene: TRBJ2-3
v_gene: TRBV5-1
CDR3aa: CASSFPPEGADTQYF
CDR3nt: TGCGCCAGCAGCTTTCCCCCCGAGGGCGCAGATACGCAGTATTTT

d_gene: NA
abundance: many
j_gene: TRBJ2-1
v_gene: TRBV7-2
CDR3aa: CASSPRLGASYNEQFF
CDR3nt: TGTGCCAGCAGCCCTCGACTCGGGGCCTCCTACAATGAGCAGTTCTTC

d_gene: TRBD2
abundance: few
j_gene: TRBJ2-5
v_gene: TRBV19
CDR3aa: CASSIGSGSLETQYF
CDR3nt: TGTGCCAGTAGTATTGGGAGCGGGAGTCTTGAGACCCAGTACTTC

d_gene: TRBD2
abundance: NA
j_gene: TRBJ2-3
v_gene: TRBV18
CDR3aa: CASSPVLAGASSTDTQYF
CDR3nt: TGTGCCAGCTCACCAGTGCTAGCGGGCGCCTCTAGCACAGATACGCAGTATTTT

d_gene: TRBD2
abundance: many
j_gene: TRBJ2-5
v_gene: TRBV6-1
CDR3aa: CASSEPLAGGQETQYF
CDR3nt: TGTGCCAGCAGTGAACCCCTAGCGGGAGGCCAAGAGACCCAGTACTTC

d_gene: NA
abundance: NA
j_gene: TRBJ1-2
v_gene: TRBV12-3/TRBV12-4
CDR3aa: CASSFQGYEGYTF
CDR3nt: TGTGCCAGCAGTTTCCAGGGATATGAGGGCTACACCTTC

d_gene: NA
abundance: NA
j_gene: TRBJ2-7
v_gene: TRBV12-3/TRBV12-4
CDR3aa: CASSLRHGEQYF
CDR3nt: TGTGCCAGCAGTCTCAGGCATGGAGAGCAGTACTTC

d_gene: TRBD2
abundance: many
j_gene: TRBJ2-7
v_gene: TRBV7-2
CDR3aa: CASSPLLGGDYEQYF
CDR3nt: TGTGCCAGCAGCCCACTTCTGGGGGGGGACTACGAGCAGTACTTC

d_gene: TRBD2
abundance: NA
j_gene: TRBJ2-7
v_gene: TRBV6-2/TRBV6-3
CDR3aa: CASSYSERENDEQYF
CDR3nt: TGTGCCAGCAGTTACTCTGAGCGGGAGAATGACGAGCAGTACTTC

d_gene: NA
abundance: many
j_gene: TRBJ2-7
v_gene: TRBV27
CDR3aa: CASSSGLNSYEQYF
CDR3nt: TGTGCCAGCAGTTCCGGACTCAACTCCTACGAGCAGTACTTC

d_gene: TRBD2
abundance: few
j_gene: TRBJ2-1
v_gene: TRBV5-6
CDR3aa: CASSRTSGTSYNEQFF
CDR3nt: TGTGCCAGCAGCAGGACTAGCGGGACCTCCTACAATGAGCAGTTCTTC

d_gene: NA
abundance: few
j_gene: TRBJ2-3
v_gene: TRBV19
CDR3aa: CASSTADTDTQYF
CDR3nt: TGTGCCAGTAGTACAGCGGACACAGATACGCAGTATTTT

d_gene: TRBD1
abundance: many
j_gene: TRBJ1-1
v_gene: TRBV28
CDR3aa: CASSPRQGLTEAFF
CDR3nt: TGTGCCAGCAGTCCCCGACAGGGACTCACTGAAGCTTTCTTT